This is a list of T cell receptor beta chains from one sample in a study of PD-1 blockade in classical Hodgkin lymphoma. Method: immunoSEQ multiplex PCR; TCRdb's copy keeps in-frame clones and lacks some. Of about 97,000 clones listed, over 80% are singletons. The sample consisted of peripheral blood mononuclear cells (PBMCs), taken at baseline. The receptor source for this set is a human donor with classical Hodgkin lymphoma. The CDR3 runs from the conserved cysteine through the conserved F or W. The order of the fields is D gene, clone size, V gene, J gene, CDR3 protein, CDR3 DNA. D genes are given only for firm matches. Clone size, where shown, is once, few, many, or a class for clones that have expanded.

D gene: TRBD1
clone size: NA
V gene: TRBV27
J gene: TRBJ2-3
CDR3 protein: CASSNRDRASDTQYF
CDR3 DNA: TGTGCCAGCAGTAACCGGGACAGGGCGTCAGATACGCAGTATTTT

D gene: TRBD1
clone size: once
V gene: TRBV6-6
J gene: TRBJ1-2
CDR3 protein: CASSRDRDYGYTF
CDR3 DNA: TGTGCCAGCAGTAGGGACAGAGACTATGGCTACACCTTC

D gene: NA
clone size: NA
V gene: TRBV7-2
J gene: TRBJ1-1
CDR3 protein: CASSLGQNTEAFF
CDR3 DNA: TGTGCCAGCAGCTTAGGGCAAAACACTGAAGCTTTCTTT

D gene: NA
clone size: NA
V gene: TRBV7-9
J gene: TRBJ1-1
CDR3 protein: CASSLVQDTEAFF
CDR3 DNA: TGTGCCAGCAGCTTAGTGCAAGACACTGAAGCTTTCTTT

D gene: NA
clone size: NA
V gene: TRBV10-3
J gene: TRBJ2-7
CDR3 protein: CAISGQGYEQYF
CDR3 DNA: TGTGCCATCAGTGGTCAGGGTTACGAGCAGTACTTC

D gene: NA
clone size: NA
V gene: TRBV19
J gene: TRBJ2-1
CDR3 protein: CASIGGGNSYNEQFF
CDR3 DNA: TGTGCCAGTATAGGTGGGGGTAACTCCTACAATGAGCAGTTCTTC

D gene: NA
clone size: few
V gene: TRBV5-1
J gene: TRBJ2-7
CDR3 protein: CASSLRGSYYEQYF
CDR3 DNA: TGCGCCAGCAGCTTAAGGGGTTCTTACTACGAGCAGTACTTC

D gene: NA
clone size: NA
V gene: TRBV10-3
J gene: TRBJ2-1
CDR3 protein: CAISEGGEQFF
CDR3 DNA: TGTGCCATCAGTGAGGGGGGTGAGCAGTTCTTC

D gene: TRBD1
clone size: NA
V gene: TRBV28
J gene: TRBJ2-5
CDR3 protein: CASSPPGGGRTQYF
CDR3 DNA: TGTGCCAGCAGTCCCCCAGGGGGCGGAAGGACCCAGTACTTC

D gene: NA
clone size: once
V gene: TRBV18
J gene: TRBJ2-6
CDR3 protein: CASSKVSPGANVLTF
CDR3 DNA: TGTGCCAGCTCAAAAGTCTCTCCTGGGGCCAACGTCCTGACTTTC

D gene: NA
clone size: NA
V gene: TRBV5-1
J gene: TRBJ2-1
CDR3 protein: CASSLGLGELREQFF
CDR3 DNA: TGCGCCAGCAGCTTGGGACTAGGCGAGCTCAGGGAGCAGTTCTTC

D gene: TRBD2
clone size: NA
V gene: TRBV9
J gene: TRBJ2-1
CDR3 protein: CASSVDSGTYNEQFF
CDR3 DNA: TGTGCCAGCAGCGTAGATAGCGGGACCTACAATGAGCAGTTCTTC

D gene: NA
clone size: NA
V gene: TRBV28
J gene: TRBJ2-7
CDR3 protein: CASSPGQERYEQYF
CDR3 DNA: TGTGCCAGCAGCCCTGGACAAGAACGCTACGAGCAGTACTTC

D gene: NA
clone size: NA
V gene: TRBV27
J gene: TRBJ2-7
CDR3 protein: CASGTYEQYF
CDR3 DNA: TGTGCCAGCGGCACCTACGAGCAGTACTTC

D gene: TRBD2
clone size: NA
V gene: TRBV5-1
J gene: TRBJ2-1
CDR3 protein: CASSLAKGSGRLMWNEQFF
CDR3 DNA: TGCGCCAGCAGCTTGGCCAAGGGTAGCGGGAGGTTAATGTGGAATGAGCAGTTCTTC

D gene: NA
clone size: NA
V gene: TRBV4-1
J gene: TRBJ2-2
CDR3 protein: CASSQEPLFPGELFF
CDR3 DNA: TGCGCCAGCAGCCAAGAACCCCTCTTCCCCGGGGAGCTGTTTTTT

D gene: TRBD1
clone size: NA
V gene: TRBV14
J gene: TRBJ2-2
CDR3 protein: CASSLRQGRTGELFF
CDR3 DNA: TGTGCCAGCAGCCTAAGACAGGGAAGGACCGGGGAGCTGTTTTTT

D gene: TRBD2
clone size: few
V gene: TRBV9
J gene: TRBJ2-2
CDR3 protein: CASSALTSGSNTGELFF
CDR3 DNA: TGTGCCAGCAGCGCCTTGACTAGCGGGAGTAACACCGGGGAGCTGTTTTTT

D gene: TRBD2
clone size: NA
V gene: TRBV2
J gene: TRBJ2-1
CDR3 protein: CASSAASGRSYNEQFF
CDR3 DNA: TGTGCCAGCAGTGCGGCCAGCGGGAGATCCTACAATGAGCAGTTCTTC